Shown below are 20 T cell receptor beta chains from a single sample sequenced in a study of blood T cell repertoires in COVID-19. The repertoire was sequenced with immunoSEQ multiplex PCR; TCRdb's copy has only in-frame clones and lacks some. The table has approximately 350,000 clones, roughly 90% seen once. The source material was peripheral blood. These receptors came from a man between 35 and 55 years old with acute or convalescent COVID-19.

The table lists this clone with a few counts. The chain carries TRBV2 and TRBJ1-5; the match to TRBD1 covers 8 bases. The CDR3 spans 15 residues. With 5 bases clipped from V and 7 bases from J, the junction kept 10 bases outside the gene matches. Germline CDR1 is SNHLY and CDR2 is FYNNEI. CDR3 in DNA: TGTGCCAGCAGTCCTACAGGGGGTTCGGGACAGCCCCAGCATTTT. This encodes CASSPTGGSGQPQHF.

The chain carries TRBV6-2 or TRBV6-3 and TRBJ1-2; perhaps TRBD1 as D (5 bases). The length of the CDR3 is 14 residues. From germline, CDR1 is MNHEY and CDR2 SVGEGT. Trimming stripped 5 bases from V and 4 bases from J, with 14 bases between. CDR3 sequence: CASSPISRVYGYTF. The DNA of the CDR3 is TGTGCCAGCAGTCCGATTTCCAGGGTCTATGGCTACACCTTC.

This clone occurred a few times. Different DNA sequences within this sample yield the same CDR3. The chain carries TRBV3-1 (or the pseudogene TRBV3-2) and TRBJ1-1, with 7 bases fitting TRBD1. The J segment lost 8 bases and the V segment lost 4 bases, leaving 7 bases of the junction unmatched. CDR3 length: 13 amino acids. Germline CDR1 and CDR2: LGHDT and YNNKEL (reference sequence). The DNA for the CDR3 is TGTGCCAGCAGCCCCCCCGACAGGGTAGAAGCTTTCTTT. This gives the protein CASSPPDRVEAFF.

V is TRBV5-4 and J is TRBJ1-4, with 8 bases fitting TRBD1. V dropped 0 bases and J dropped 5; count of bases not matched to a gene: 6. The CDR3 totals 16 residues. Germline CDR1 reads SGHNT; CDR2 reads YYREEE (reference sequence). As DNA, the CDR3 is TGTGCCAGCAGCTTGGGACAGGGGCCGCCGAATGAAAAACTGTTTTTT. This sequence encodes CASSLGQGPPNEKLFF.

The chain uses TRBV15 and TRBJ1-2, with 9 bases that match TRBD1. Trimming cost V 5 bases and J 4 bases; bases outside gene matches: 14. CDR1 and CDR2 (germline): LNHNV, YYDKDF (reference sequence). The CDR3 spans 17 residues. The CDR3 DNA is TGTGCCACCAGCGCCGGGACAGGGACCGAAAACCTCTATGGCTACACCTTC. As protein: CATSAGTGTENLYGYTF.

The chain links TRBV2 to TRBJ1-2, with 10 bases that match TRBD1. Germline V gene lookup returns CDR1 SNHLY and CDR2 FYNNEI. V trimming: 6 bases; J trimming: 3 bases; junction bases outside the gene matches: 4. The CDR3 is 14 residues long. Here the CDR3 DNA reads TGTGCCAGCAGAGCCGGGACAGGGGACTATGGCTACACCTTC. It specifies CASRAGTGDYGYTF.

The J gene is TRBJ1-2, the V gene TRBV4-1; no clear D. V was pared by 4 bases and J by 8 bases, with 17 bases between. The CDR3 is made up of 14 amino acids. Germline V lookup: CDR1 MGHRA, CDR2 YSYEKL. The CDR3 DNA follows: TGCGCCAGCAGCCCTTTCGGGAGGAGGCGGGGCTACACCTTC. It codes for CASSPFGRRRGYTF.

The CDR3 DNA sequence: TGCGCCAGCAGTGGGACAAACTCTGGAAACACCATATATTTT. It yields the protein CASSGTNSGNTIYF. This rearrangement joins TRBV10-1 to TRBJ1-3; tentatively, D is TRBD1 (5 bases). Trimming took 4 bases from V and 0 from J, leaving 7 bases between them. CDR1 is WNHNN, CDR2 SYGVQD, per germline (reference sequence). The CDR3 totals 14 residues.

In regard to this clone: Within the sample, other DNA sequences also encode this same CDR3. V gene TRBV28 combines with J gene TRBJ1-4, with D possibly matching TRBD1 (5 bases). V shed 6 bases and J shed 0 bases, with 14 bases lying between them. Per the germline V gene, CDR1 is MDHEN and CDR2 is SYDVKM. The CDR3 is 16 residues long. CDR3 protein: CASSLRGGATNEKLFF. CDR3 nucleotides: TGTGCCAGCAGCTTGAGAGGAGGGGCAACTAATGAAAAACTGTTTTTT.

The chain carries TRBV5-1 and TRBJ1-3, with D unclear. CDR1 SGHRS and CDR2 YFSETQ come from the germline V gene. V lost 4 bases and J 0 bases, leaving 14 bases between the germline ends. This CDR3 is 16 amino acids long. CDR3 sequence: CASSLGNSYSGNTIYF. The CDR3 coding sequence is TGCGCCAGCAGCCTCGGGAACTCCTACTCTGGAAACACCATATATTTT.

The rearrangement joins TRBV19 to TRBJ1-1; tentative D call: TRBD1 (6 bases). Germline V lookup: CDR1 LNHDA, CDR2 SQIVND (reference sequence). The CDR3 consists of 13 residues. The V end lost 8 bases, the J end lost 0 bases, and 10 bases lay between the germline ends. In nucleotides, the CDR3 is TGTGCCAGTGAGGGACAAGTGAACACTGAAGCTTTCTTT. Protein product: CASEGQVNTEAFF.

The gene calls are TRBV5-1 and TRBJ1-6; D unclear. The CDR3 is 13 amino acids. CDR1 and CDR2 (germline): SGHRS, YFSETQ. Trimming shortened V by 5 bases and J by 9 bases, and 12 bases separated the two germline ends. Here the CDR3 reads CASRSEDGSPLHF. In DNA, the CDR3 is TGCGCCAGCAGGTCCGAGGATGGTTCACCCCTCCACTTT. The full variable domain, rest sourced from reference TRBV5-1 and TRBJ1-6, is KAGVTQTPRYLIKTRGQQVTLSCSPISGHRSVSWYQQTPGQGLQFLFEYFSETQRNKGNFPGRFSGRQFSNSRSEMNVSTLELGDSALYLCASRSEDGSPLHFGNGTRLTVT.

The chain joins TRBV19 to TRBJ1-4; D not resolved. The CDR3 is made up of 14 amino acids. Germline CDR1 and CDR2: LNHDA and SQIVND (reference sequence). V lost 1 base and J 7 bases, leaving 10 bases between the germline ends. The chain's CDR3 is CASSIGLNIEKLFF. DNA for the CDR3: TGTGCCAGTAGTATAGGCCTTAACATTGAAAAACTGTTTTTT.

V is TRBV5-8 and J is TRBJ2-7, with 8 bases fitting TRBD2. V lost 1 base to trimming and J lost 2 bases; unmatched junction nucleotides: 8. The germline V gene has CDR1 SGHTS and CDR2 YDEGEE. CDR3 length: 16 amino acids. In DNA, the CDR3 is TGTGCCAGCAGCTTGCAAAGGACCGGGGGGGCCTACGAGCAGTACTTC. It encodes CASSLQRTGGAYEQYF.

The chain couples TRBV2 to TRBJ2-7; 9 bases line up with TRBD2. The germline gives CDR1 SNHLY, CDR2 FYNNEI. This CDR3 contains 13 residues. V shed 10 bases, J shed 6 bases, and the junction held 10 bases outside the gene matches. The CDR3 here is CATAGGRAAEQYF. In DNA, the CDR3 is TGTGCCACCGCAGGCGGGAGGGCCGCCGAGCAGTACTTC.

The chain is built from TRBV19 and TRBJ2-7; perhaps TRBD1 as D (7 bases). V was cut by 4 bases and J by 0 bases, with 19 bases left in between. Germline V gene data show CDR1 as LNHDA and CDR2 as SQIVND (reference sequence). This CDR3 spans 17 amino acids. The CDR3 loop reads CASSTPRGTARSYEQYF. The CDR3 DNA follows: TGTGCCAGTAGTACCCCCCGGGGGACAGCTCGCTCCTACGAGCAGTACTTC. Drawing the rest from reference TRBV19 and TRBJ2-7, the complete variable domain is DGGITQSPKYLFRKEGQNVTLSCEQNLNHDAMYWYRQDPGQGLRLIYYSQIVNDFQKGDIAEGYSVSREKKESFPLTVTSAQKNPTAFYLCASSTPRGTARSYEQYFGPGTRLTVT.

In its sample, this clone was seen a few times. The chain combines TRBV15 with TRBJ1-2; 9 nucleotides align to TRBD1. The ends lost 4 bases at V and 5 bases at J; junction bases unmatched: 8. The CDR3 totals 15 residues. Germline CDR1 reads LNHNV; CDR2 reads YYDKDF (reference sequence). The CDR3 nucleotides are TGTGCCACCAGCAAACTGAGACAGGGGGGGTATGGCTACACCTTC. This codes for CATSKLRQGGYGYTF.

The gene calls are TRBV30 and TRBJ1-5, with TRBD1 as a possible D gene (6 bases). The V and J ends lost 0 bases and 6 bases respectively, with 15 bases between them. There are 15 residues in the CDR3. Germline CDR1 and CDR2: GTSNPN and SVGIG (reference sequence). CDR3 residues: CAWSVWGREGQPQHF. As DNA, the CDR3 is TGTGCCTGGAGTGTATGGGGGCGCGAGGGTCAGCCCCAGCATTTT.

The chain uses TRBV27 and TRBJ1-2, with 8 bases aligning to TRBD1. Per the germline V gene, CDR1 is MNHEY and CDR2 is SMNVEV (reference sequence). Trimming took 0 bases from V and 6 from J; bases not matched to a gene: 6. The CDR3 is 15 residues long. Here the CDR3 reads CASSLSRTGTHGYTF. CDR3 coding DNA: TGTGCCAGCAGTTTATCGAGGACAGGGACTCATGGCTACACCTTC.

V is TRBV5-4 and J is TRBJ2-1; perhaps TRBD2 as D (6 bases). With 5 bases removed from V and 3 bases from J, the gap between germline ends came to 12 bases. This CDR3 comprises 14 residues. Germline lookup yields CDR1 SGHNT and CDR2 YYREEE (reference sequence). The CDR3 nucleotides read TGTGCCAGCAGAAACGGCGGGGACTACAATGAGCAGTTCTTC. It specifies CASRNGGDYNEQFF. Filled out from reference TRBV5-4 and TRBJ2-1, the complete variable domain reads ETGVTQSPTHLIKTRGQQVTLRCSSQSGHNTVSWYQQALGQGPQFIFQYYREEENGRGNFPPRFSGLQFPNYSSELNVNALELDDSALYLCASRNGGDYNEQFFGPGTRLTVL.